These 29 T cell receptor beta chains originate from one sample sequenced in a study of metastatic and nonmetastatic thyroid tumors. Prior to thyroid surgery, none of the patients had received any treatment. TCRdb re-called the PCR reads through MiXCR. The table shows 15,000 to 20,000 clones, with about 34% occurring only once. Source material: tumor tissue. These TCRs come from a male donor with papillary thyroid cancer or a benign thyroid nodule (not recorded which). Some clones in this sample may be carry-over from other donors' samples.

Relative to its sample, this clone is medium-sized. The rearrangement links TRBV10-3 to TRBJ2-1, with D perhaps TRBD2 (5 bases). The CDR3 covers 15 residues. Germline CDR1 ENHRY, CDR2 SYGVKD. V was trimmed by 4 bases and J by 6 bases, leaving 16 bases between them. The CDR3 here is CAISGLRGSSNEQFF. The CDR3 DNA reads TGTGCCATCAGTGGCCTCCGGGGTAGTTCCAATGAGCAGTTCTTC.

CDR3 region: CASSIRQGAGELFF. The CDR3 nucleotides are TGTGCCAGCAGCATCCGACAGGGGGCCGGGGAGCTGTTTTTT. This chain connects TRBV11-3 to TRBJ2-2; 9 positions agree with TRBD1. The V gene's germline CDR1 is SGHNT and CDR2 YENEEA. The CDR3 extends over 14 amino acids. J gave up 6 bases and V 5 bases, and 4 bases lay outside the gene matches.

This rearrangement joins TRBV6-6 to TRBJ1-1; D call uncertain. Germline V gene lookup returns CDR1 MNHNY and CDR2 SVGAGI (reference sequence). The CDR3 totals 14 residues. V was cut by 0 bases and J by 5 bases, with 10 bases left in between. In DNA, the CDR3 is TGTGCCAGCAGTTACTCACTCGGTGGGACTGAAGCTTTCTTT. Amino acids: CASSYSLGGTEAFF.

CDR3 amino acids: CASSLEVTGMNEQFF. The CDR3 bases are TGTGCCAGCAGCTTAGAAGTGACAGGGATGAATGAGCAGTTCTTC. The chain joins TRBV11-2 to TRBJ2-1; TRBD1 matches at 7 bases. CDR1 is SGHAT and CDR2 is FQNNGV in the germline V gene. The CDR3 covers 15 residues. Trimming cost V 0 bases and J 7 bases; bases outside gene matches: 6.

This chain connects TRBV11-1 to TRBJ2-1; the D is unclear. The ends were cut back, 1 base at V and 8 bases at J, with 15 bases in the middle. This CDR3 contains 15 residues. Germline CDR1 SGHAT, CDR2 FQDESV (reference sequence). CDR3 amino acids: CASSLEAVGVYEQFF. In DNA form, the CDR3 reads TGTGCCAGCAGCTTAGAGGCGGTTGGGGTCTATGAGCAGTTCTTC.

This clone showed up just a few times. A much larger clone differs by one base, so this may be a read error. The chain carries TRBV28 and TRBJ2-5, with 7 bases identical to TRBD1. CDR3 size: 15 residues. The germline gives CDR1 MDHEN, CDR2 SYDVKM. V trimming: 3 bases; J trimming: 2 bases; junction bases outside the gene matches: 6. The CDR3: CASSFSYRGQETQYF. The CDR3 DNA reads TGTGCCAGCAGTTTTAGCTACAGGGGTCAAGAGACCCAGTACTTC.

This clone was detected a few times. The chain has TRBV11-1 and TRBJ2-7; 9 positions match TRBD1. This CDR3 is built from 14 residues. Trimming cost V 3 bases and J 7 bases; bases outside gene matches: 7. Per germline, CDR1 SGHAT and CDR2 FQDESV (reference sequence). The CDR3 loop reads CASSFGTGLQEQYF. CDR3 DNA sequence: TGTGCCAGCAGCTTCGGGACAGGGTTACAAGAGCAGTACTTC.

The chain is built from TRBV7-8 and TRBJ2-1; 11 bases match TRBD2. V shed 5 bases and J 6 bases; nucleotides not matched to a gene: 6. The CDR3 contains 15 residues. CDR1 SGHVS and CDR2 FQNEAQ come from the germline V gene. DNA for the CDR3: TGTGCCAGCAGCCCGGGACTAGCGGACTTCAATGAGCAGTTCTTC. Amino acid sequence: CASSPGLADFNEQFF.

Of note for this clone: The identical CDR3 is also encoded by other nucleotide sequences in the sample. The rearrangement links TRBV12-3 or TRBV12-4 to TRBJ2-7, with 9 bases that match TRBD2. This CDR3 spans 14 amino acids. With V trimmed by 7 bases and J by 4 bases, 8 bases remained unmatched. CDR3 nucleotides: TGTGCCAGCAATGAGGCGGGAGGGCCTTACGAGCAGTACTTC. It encodes CASNEAGGPYEQYF.

Ten or more counts support this clone. The genes are TRBV20-1 and TRBJ1-5; 8 nucleotides align to TRBD1. V was clipped by 1 base and J by 3 bases; unmatched bases: 5. From germline, CDR1 is DFQATT and CDR2 SNEGSKA (reference sequence). The CDR3 has 15 residues. The CDR3 DNA reads TGCAGTGCTAGAGCCCGGGACAGGCCCAATCAGCCCCAGCATTTT. It codes for CSARARDRPNQPQHF.

The J gene is TRBJ2-1, the V gene TRBV5-1; D unclear. Germline CDR1 reads SGHRS; CDR2 reads YFSETQ. V lost 3 bases and J 11 bases, leaving 12 bases between the germline ends. The CDR3 spans 12 residues. CDR3 amino acids: CASSWAGVKQFF. The CDR3 nucleotides are TGCGCCAGCAGCTGGGCTGGAGTCAAGCAGTTCTTC.

This clone was detected only a few times. This rearrangement joins TRBV6-1 to TRBJ2-1; TRBD1 matches 12 bases. The trim removed 0 bases at V and 8 bases at J, leaving 5 bases unmatched. CDR3 length: 16 residues. Germline-derived CDR1 and CDR2 are MNHNS and SASEGT. This CDR3 reads CASSEASGTGGDEQFF. CDR3 nucleotides: TGTGCCAGCAGTGAAGCCTCCGGGACAGGGGGCGATGAGCAGTTCTTC.

On this clone itself: At one end, the junction sequence differs from germline, possibly due to a read error. V is TRBV5-1 and J is TRBJ2-1; 8 nucleotides align to TRBD2. CDR3 size: 15 residues. Per the germline V gene, CDR1 is SGHRS and CDR2 is YFSETQ. CDR3 nucleotide sequence: TGCGCCAGCAGGTCGGGAGGGTCCTCCTCCAATGAGCAGTTCTTC. This gives the protein CASRSGGSSSNEQFF.

Notes on this clone: The CDR3 does not end in the conserved phenylalanine or tryptophan, so this is likely a read error. The DNA is omitted, as the CDR3 cannot be located on it reliably, and the CDR3 follows TCRdb's listing. The rearrangement joins TRBV19 to TRBJ2-7; TRBD1, the D gene given by the table, was not confirmed from the DNA. Germline V gives CDR1 LNHDA, CDR2 SQIVND (reference sequence). The CDR3 is 14 residues long, counting both termini. The CDR3 loop reads CAIRSGPTGRRAVL.

As to this clone: A junction end diverges from the germline sequence, so it may reflect a read error. This chain connects TRBV5-1 to TRBJ2-7; D tentatively reads TRBD1 or TRBD2 (5 bases each). CDR1 is SGHRS and CDR2 is YFSETQ in the germline V gene. This CDR3 contains 14 residues. CDR3 nucleotide sequence: TGCGCTAGCAGCTTGTTTCAGGGAGCCTACGAGCAGTACTTC. This encodes CASSLFQGAYEQYF.

This clone has at least ten counts. The chain links TRBV9 to TRBJ2-2; D possibly matches TRBD1 or TRBD2 (5 bases each). V was clipped by 3 bases and J by 2 bases, with 14 bases between them. CDR3 size: 16 residues. Germline-derived CDR1 and CDR2 are SGDLS and YYNGEE. The CDR3 bases are TGTGCCAGCAGCGAGACAGCGGCAATAAACACCGGGGAGCTGTTTTTT. Its protein is CASSETAAINTGELFF.

This clone showed up many times. The gene calls are TRBV7-2 and TRBJ2-5; 7 bases are shared with TRBD2. Per the germline V gene, CDR1 is SGHTA and CDR2 is FQGNSA. Trimming at V came to 2 bases and at J to 5 bases, leaving 8 bases not matched to a gene. The CDR3 sequence is 15 residues long. This CDR3 is CASSLSGAGSETQYF. The DNA of the CDR3 is TGTGCCAGCAGCTTAAGTGGAGCGGGGAGTGAGACCCAGTACTTC.

By share, this clone counts as medium-sized. The J gene is TRBJ1-3, the V gene TRBV20-1; the D is unclear. This CDR3 contains 13 residues. In germline, CDR1 is DFQATT, CDR2 SNEGSKA (reference sequence). The V end lost 0 bases, the J end lost 6 bases, and 9 bases lay between the germline ends. The CDR3 DNA sequence: TGCAGTGCTAGAGATCTCGGGCCAAACACCATATATTTT. The encoded protein is CSARDLGPNTIYF.

This chain connects TRBV7-7 to TRBJ2-3, with a weak D call TRBD2 (6 bases). Germline V gives CDR1 SSHAT, CDR2 FNYEAQ (reference sequence). The CDR3 is 14 amino acids. CDR3 region: CASVLLGLWYTQYF. Written as DNA, the CDR3 is TGTGCTAGCGTCCTGTTGGGACTCTGGTATACGCAGTATTTT.

This clone was seen more than once but under ten times. The chain recombines TRBV5-1 with TRBJ2-2, with TRBD1 matching 11 bases. The germline V gene encodes CDR1 SGHRS and CDR2 YFSETQ. With 4 bases clipped from V and 6 bases from J, the junction kept 5 bases outside the gene matches. The CDR3 contains 15 residues. In DNA, the CDR3 is TGCGCCAGCAGCGAACGGACAGGGGGCCCCGGGGAGCTGTTTTTT. The encoded protein is CASSERTGGPGELFF.

This clone turned up a few times. The V and J genes are TRBV9 and TRBJ2-2; 7 bases are shared with TRBD1. V trimming: 2 bases; J trimming: 6 bases; junction bases outside the gene matches: 1. Germline V CDR1 and CDR2: SGDLS, YYNGEE. The CDR3 is 13 residues long. The DNA for the CDR3 is TGTGCCAGCAGCGTGGGACAGTCCGGGGAGCTGTTTTTT. It encodes CASSVGQSGELFF.

This clone was observed at least ten times. The sample holds other DNA sequences that translate to the same CDR3. The rearrangement links TRBV6-5 to TRBJ1-4; no clear D gene. This CDR3 has 15 amino acids. V gave up 0 bases and J gave up 4 bases, with 9 bases separating them. From germline, CDR1 is MNHEY and CDR2 SVGAGI. The CDR3 bases are TGTGCCAGCAGTTACTCGTCCGGGATTAATGAAAAACTGTTTTTT. It yields the protein CASSYSSGINEKLFF.

In its sample, this clone was seen a few times. Being one base from a much bigger clone, this may be a read error. The chain employs TRBV2 and TRBJ2-5; D gene unclear. Germline CDR1 is SNHLY and CDR2 is FYNNEI. The CDR3 has 13 amino acids. The CDR3 is CASSVEFQEAQYF. CDR3 DNA sequence: TGTGCCAGCAGTGTTGAATTCCAAGAGGCCCAGTACTTC.

This chain joins TRBV11-2 and TRBJ1-2; 10 bases are a match to TRBD1. Trimming cost V 5 bases and J 5 bases; bases outside gene matches: 5. CDR1 and CDR2 from the germline V gene are SGHAT and FQNNGV. This CDR3 region has 14 residues. DNA of the CDR3: TGTGCCAGCAGCGCACGGGACAGGGGTTATGGCTACACCTTC. It encodes CASSARDRGYGYTF.

This clone was counted ten times or more. The chain joins TRBV7-9 to TRBJ2-3; 7 bases map to TRBD1. Germline CDR1 reads SEHNR; CDR2 reads FQNEAQ (reference sequence). After removal of 5 bases from V and 7 bases from J, the junction contained 12 bases not matched to a gene. This CDR3 has 15 amino acids. The CDR3 reads CASSQWDSPWHTQYF. CDR3 in DNA: TGTGCCAGCAGCCAATGGGACAGCCCGTGGCATACGCAGTATTTT.

J is TRBJ1-4 and V is TRBV7-2; a weak D match, TRBD2 (6 bases). The better agreement between TRBJ2-2 and the DNA end casts doubt on the J call. The CDR3 loop spans 16 amino acids. CDR1 and CDR2 (germline): SGHTA, FQGNSA. CDR3 nucleotides: TGTGCCAGCAGGCCGCGGGGAGCCCATAACACCGGGGAGCTGTTTTTT. Amino acids: CASRPRGAHNTGELFF.

V and J are TRBV4-1 and TRBJ1-2; the D is unclear. Germline lookup yields CDR1 MGHRA and CDR2 YSYEKL. The V gene lost 11 bases and the J gene lost 0 bases, with 19 bases spanning the gap. The CDR3 spans 15 residues. The CDR3 DNA sequence: TGCGCCTCCCGGGCCGGAGTCAAAGCTAACTATGGCTACACCTTC. Protein: CASRAGVKANYGYTF.

Concerning this clone: At one boundary the junction diverges from the germline segment, which might be a read error. The chain couples TRBV6-5 to TRBJ2-7, with a possible D match to TRBD1 (5 bases). The germline V gene has CDR1 MNHEY and CDR2 SVGAGI. CDR3 length: 17 amino acids. The CDR3 here is CASTYPNTDSFVSEQYF. In DNA form, the CDR3 reads TGTGCCAGCACTTACCCCAACACAGACAGTTTTGTTTCCGAGCAGTACTTC.

The sample holds many counts of this clone. The chain has TRBV5-6 and TRBJ2-2; D remains ambiguous. V was shortened by 2 bases and J by 7 bases, with 6 bases between the two germline ends. The V gene's germline CDR1 is SGHDT and CDR2 YYEEEE. The CDR3 is made up of 12 amino acids. CDR3 region: CASSLPDGELFF. In DNA, the CDR3 is TGTGCCAGCAGCTTACCGGACGGGGAGCTGTTTTTT.